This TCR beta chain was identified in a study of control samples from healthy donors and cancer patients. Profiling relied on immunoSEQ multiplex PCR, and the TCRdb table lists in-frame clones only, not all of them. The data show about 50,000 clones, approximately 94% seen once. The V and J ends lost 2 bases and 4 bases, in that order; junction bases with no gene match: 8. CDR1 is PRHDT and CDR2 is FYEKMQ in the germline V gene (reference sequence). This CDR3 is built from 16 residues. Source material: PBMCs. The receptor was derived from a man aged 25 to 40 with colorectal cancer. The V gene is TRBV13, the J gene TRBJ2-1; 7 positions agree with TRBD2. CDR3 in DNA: TGTGCCAGCAGCTTAATTATCGGGACTATATACAATGAGCAGTTCTTC. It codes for CASSLIIGTIYNEQFF.